This T cell receptor (beta chain) was profiled in a study of T-cell memory formation after mild COVID-19 (dated by TCRdb to the early 2020s). Regarding the research as a whole: TCR sequence clusters from the two donors were largely donor specific. The cohort comprised two young, previously healthy adult volunteers, one female and one male. Longitudinal TCRalpha and TCRbeta repertoire sequencing tracked T-cell clones expanding and contracting after mild COVID-19 in a couple of donors. What the research found in general, with its limitations: SARS-CoV-2 specificity was not confirmed for the second-wave clones peaking on day 37. Clones that contracted from day 15 to 85 showed balanced CD4/CD8 phenotypes, whereas a second wave of clones that expanded from day 15 to 37 leaned towards CD4+. Only a couple of mild cases were covered in the study, and larger cohorts including severe cases with pre-infection samples were considered necessary. Contracting CD4+ clones appeared mostly in the CM and EM memory subsets, whereas CD8+ clones were enriched in EMRA. Some responding clones were found in pre-infection memory, which suggests that pre-existing cross-reactive memory T cells took part in the SARS-CoV-2 response.

These reads were obtained on an Illumina NovaSeq 6000. Using 5'RACE with constant-segment primers, TCRalpha and TCRbeta cDNA libraries were constructed, with sample barcodes and unique molecular identifiers added in the process. RNA was extracted from every sample with Trizol reagent. Amplification of the libraries took two PCR steps, and the second step added a second sample barcode plus Illumina TruSeq adapters. Sequencing of the libraries was done on an Illumina NovaSeq, producing 2 x 150 bp paired-end reads. From the authors' description of their analysis: With migec v1.2.7, reads were demultiplexed and then collapsed into UMI-guided consensus sequences. Using mixcr v2.1.11, UMI consensuses were aligned to TRA and TRB V and J templates and then assembled into clonotypes. A clonotype was counted as expanded or contracted only when both edgeR and NoisET called the clonotype significant, with the noise models trained on biological replicates. edgeR calls used a false discovery rate-adjusted p below 0.01 and a log2 fold-change threshold of 1. As an exploratory analysis of dynamics, max-normalized trajectories of the 1000 most abundant clonotypes were examined with PCA combined with hierarchical clustering. The CD4 or CD8 phenotype of responding clones was assigned using the separately sequenced CD4+ and CD8+ repertoires. In-frame beta chains were kept once TCRdb had trimmed the public reads at Q25 with fastp and called clones with MiXCR. Rows with a matching CDR3 protein are joined into one entry that keeps the most common DNA and genes. The V and J calls follow TCRdb's processing rather than the paper's. For this sample there are 35,000 to 50,000 distinct CDR3 sequences; around 6.1% appear just once. 0.8% to 1% of the sample rests with the top ten.

This clonotype has ten or more counts. Its antigen is currently not known. No base-level quality is on record; no much larger clone is a single base apart. Ficoll-Paque density gradient centrifugation was used to isolate PBMCs. The sample taken for sequencing was PBMCs or a T cell subset sorted from them (not recorded which). The source of this sequence is an adult who had mild COVID-19 (a few samples of this study predate the infection). The sample titles of this study are shuffled in the database, so cell type and time point are left out.

In nucleotide form, the sequence is TGCGCCAGCAGCCTCGCCACATGGTCCTACAATGAGCAGTTCTTC. Translated, it reads CASSLATWSYNEQFF. The rearranged segments are TRBV5-1 and TRBJ2-1; the D gene remains uncertain. Trimming removed 4 bases from V and 1 base from J, leaving 12 bases between the germline ends. The CDR3 contains 15 residues, cysteine and phenylalanine counted. Only the CDR3 portion is preserved as DNA: 45 bases, with reading frame beginning at the first base. The germline V gene provides CDR1 SGHRS and CDR2 YFSETQ.